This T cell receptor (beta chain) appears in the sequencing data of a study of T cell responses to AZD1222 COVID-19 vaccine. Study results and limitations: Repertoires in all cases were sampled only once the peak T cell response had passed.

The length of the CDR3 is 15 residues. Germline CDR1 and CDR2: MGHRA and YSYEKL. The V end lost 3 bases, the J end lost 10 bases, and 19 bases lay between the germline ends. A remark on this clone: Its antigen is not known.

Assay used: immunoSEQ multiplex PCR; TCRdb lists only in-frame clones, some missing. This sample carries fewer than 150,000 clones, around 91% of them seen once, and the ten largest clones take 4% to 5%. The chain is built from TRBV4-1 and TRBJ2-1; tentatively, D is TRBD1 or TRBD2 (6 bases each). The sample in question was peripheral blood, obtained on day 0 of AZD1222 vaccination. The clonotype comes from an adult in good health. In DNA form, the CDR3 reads TGCGCCAGCAGCCACCCAAGTAGAGGGGGGTTGGAGCAGTTCTTC. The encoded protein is CASSHPSRGGLEQFF.